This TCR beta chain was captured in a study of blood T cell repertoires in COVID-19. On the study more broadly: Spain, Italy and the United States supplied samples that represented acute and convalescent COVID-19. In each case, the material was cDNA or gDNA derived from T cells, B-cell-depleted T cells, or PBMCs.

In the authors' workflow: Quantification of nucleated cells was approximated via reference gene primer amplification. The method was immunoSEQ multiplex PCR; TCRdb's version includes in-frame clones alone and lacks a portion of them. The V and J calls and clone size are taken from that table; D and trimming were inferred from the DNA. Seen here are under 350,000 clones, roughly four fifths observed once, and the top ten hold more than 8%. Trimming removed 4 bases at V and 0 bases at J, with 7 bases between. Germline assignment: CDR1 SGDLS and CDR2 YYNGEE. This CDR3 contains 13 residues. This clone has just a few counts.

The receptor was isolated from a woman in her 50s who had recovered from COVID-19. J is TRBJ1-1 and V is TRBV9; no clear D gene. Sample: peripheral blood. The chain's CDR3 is CASSPGMNTEAFF. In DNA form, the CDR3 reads TGTGCCAGCAGCCCCGGGATGAACACTGAAGCTTTCTTT.